The following is a TCR beta chain sequence with its context. The J segment lost 5 bases and the V segment lost 2 bases, leaving 1 base of the junction unmatched. This CDR3 has 14 amino acids. The germline V gene has CDR1 MNHEY and CDR2 SMNVEV (reference sequence). These data belong to a study of blood T cell repertoires in COVID-19. Study context: From the United States, Italy and Spain came samples of acute and convalescent COVID-19. T cells, B-cell-depleted T cells, or PBMCs supplied cDNA or gDNA.

In the study's own analysis: Nucleated cell number was recorded as an estimate derived from reference gene primer amplification. Method: immunoSEQ multiplex PCR; TCRdb's copy keeps in-frame clones and lacks some. For V, J and clone size, that table is used; D and trimming come from the DNA. The sample includes some 130,000 clones, about 89% of them seen just once. This chain links TRBV27 with TRBJ2-7; 12 nucleotides agree with TRBD2. The sequence derives from a man in his fifties with active COVID-19. The sequencing input was peripheral blood. CDR3 sequence: CASSLGLAGHEQYF. The DNA of the CDR3 is TGTGCCAGCAGTTTAGGACTAGCGGGGCACGAGCAGTACTTC.